The present T cell receptor beta chain was sequenced within a study of shared clonotypes between healthy human individuals. Study details: The donors, a couple of women and three men, were aged 18 to 49.

Methods used by the authors: Junction-only sequences produced by ImmunoSEQ had no quality scores, so filtering differed. Profiling relied on immunoSEQ multiplex PCR, and the TCRdb table lists in-frame clones only, not all of them. Clonal size and the V and J genes are those of that table, whereas D and trimming came from the DNA. Among about 680,000 clones listed, approximately 90% were seen once. Naivety among CD8 cells was defined by CD45RO negativity and positive CCR7 selection, thereby excluding terminally differentiated effector memory CD45RA+ cells. Germline CDR1 is SQVTM and CDR2 is ANQGSEA. Trimming cost V 5 bases and J 10 bases; bases outside gene matches: 17. There are 17 residues in the CDR3.

The chain carries TRBV29-1 and TRBJ2-1; 13 bases match TRBD2. The origin of this receptor is a man younger than 45 in good health. Sequenced sample: naive CD8+ T cells sorted from blood. The CDR3 nucleotides read TGCAGCGTTTATACGCCTGGGGGGGGGACTAGCGGGATAGAGCAGTTCTTC. Translating it yields CSVYTPGGGTSGIEQFF.